Following are 27 T cell receptor beta chains from one sample sequenced in a study of T-cell reconstitution after alpha-beta-depleted transplantation in children. Preparing the TCRbeta library involved the use of unique molecular identifiers. TCRdb processed the PCR reads anew with MiXCR; each CDR3 protein has one entry. The sample shows some 600,000 distinct CDR3 sequences, roughly 17% of them seen only once. Specimen: PBMCs from the stem cell graft donor, collected from the stem cell graft. Every receptor here comes from a human donor who donated a stem cell graft to a child with acute myeloid leukemia.

This clonotype was counted a single time. The chain carries TRBV11-2 and TRBJ2-7; D uncertain. This CDR3 is built from 14 residues. Trimming stripped 5 bases from V and 6 bases from J, with 17 bases between. Germline V gene sequence: CDR1 SGHAT, CDR2 FQNNGV. The CDR3 reads CASSQNPLSGEQYV. CDR3 sequence (DNA): TGTGCCAGCAGCCAAAACCCCCTCAGTGGCGAGCAGTACGTC.

This clonotype was observed at least ten times. CDR3 amino acids: CASSYSNLNTEAFF. For the CDR3, the DNA is TGTGCCAGCAGTTACTCGAACCTCAACACTGAAGCTTTCTTT. The genes are TRBV6-5 and TRBJ1-1; D is unresolved. Germline loops: CDR1 MNHEY, CDR2 SVGAGI. This CDR3 contains 14 residues. V lost 0 bases to trimming and J lost 2 bases, with 7 bases between them.

For this clonotype: A read error may explain this, as a much larger clone is one base away. As the CDR3 is not closed by the conserved phenylalanine or tryptophan, this likely results from a read error. The chain has TRBV20-1 and TRBJ2-3, with D uncertain. CDR1 and CDR2 from the germline V gene are DFQATT and SNEGSKA (reference sequence). The CDR3 runs to 16 residues. V lost 1 base and J lost 0, with 14 bases in between. The CDR3 is CSARANIPTSTDTQYS. CDR3 nucleotides: TGCAGTGCTAGAGCTAACATACCTACTAGCACAGATACGCAGTATTCT.

This clonotype was seen repeatedly, ten times or more. This chain uses TRBV6-5 with TRBJ1-1; D is unclear. In germline, CDR1 is MNHEY, CDR2 SVGAGI. The CDR3 contains 17 residues. Trimming took off 0 bases at V and 2 bases at J, with 16 bases between the two ends. The CDR3: CASSYSIVGQVNTEAFF. The CDR3, as DNA: TGTGCCAGCAGTTACTCGATAGTGGGCCAAGTTAACACTGAAGCTTTCTTT.

CDR3 nucleotides: TGTGCCACCCGGGGGCTCTTGAACACTGAAGCTTTCTTT. Its protein product is CATRGLLNTEAFF. V and J are TRBV27 and TRBJ1-1; TRBD1 is a possible D gene (6 bases). The ends were cut back, 10 bases at V and 0 bases at J, with 12 bases in the middle. This CDR3 comprises 13 residues. Germline lookup yields CDR1 MNHEY and CDR2 SMNVEV (reference sequence).

This clonotype was recorded many times. V is TRBV20-1 and J is TRBJ2-6; D is ambiguous. CDR3 size: 13 residues. V gave up 3 bases and J gave up 1 base, with 4 bases separating them. Germline CDR1 DFQATT, CDR2 SNEGSKA (reference sequence). The CDR3 coding sequence is TGCAGTGCTAGTTGGTCTGGGGCCAACGTCCTGACTTTC. Translating gives CSASWSGANVLTF.

On this clonotype itself: It may be a read error: a sequence one base away is much more abundant. This rearrangement joins TRBV20-1 to TRBJ2-1; D may be TRBD1 or TRBD2 (6 bases each). CDR3 length equals 14 residues. CDR1 and CDR2 from the germline V gene are DFQATT and SNEGSKA (reference sequence). With 0 bases removed from V and 9 bases from J, the gap between germline ends came to 15 bases. The CDR3, as DNA: TGCAGTGCTAGAGATCGGGGGCTCTCGGGTGAGCAGTTCTTC. This encodes CSARDRGLSGEQFF.

The chain recombines TRBV12-3 or TRBV12-4 with TRBJ1-6, with 8 bases lining up with TRBD1. The CDR3 runs 15 residues. V was clipped by 6 bases and J by 5 bases; unmatched bases: 6. This CDR3 reads CASSTQGANNSPLHF. For the CDR3, the DNA is TGTGCCAGCAGCACCCAGGGGGCGAATAATTCACCCCTCCACTTT.

This chain uses TRBV12-3 or TRBV12-4 with TRBJ2-4, with 15 bases aligning to TRBD2. CDR3 length equals 15 residues. The J segment lost 9 bases and the V segment lost 5 bases, leaving 5 bases of the junction unmatched. The CDR3 DNA follows: TGTGCCAGCAGTGGGACTAGCGGGGGGTTAAGCATTCAGTACTTC. It codes for CASSGTSGGLSIQYF.

This clonotype was found many times. The chain employs TRBV5-6 and TRBJ2-1; 7 bases line up with TRBD1. Looked up from germline, CDR1 is SGHDT and CDR2 is YYEEEE. The CDR3 length is 16 residues. V gave up 2 bases and J gave up 2 bases; unmatched junction bases: 7. CDR3 protein: CASSFIGDRTYNEQFF. The CDR3 region has the DNA TGTGCCAGCAGCTTCATCGGGGACAGAACCTACAATGAGCAGTTCTTC.

The CDR3 here is CATSDPGVGPETQYF. As DNA, the CDR3 is TGTGCCACCAGTGACCCAGGAGTGGGTCCGGAGACCCAGTACTTC. The J gene is TRBJ2-5, the V gene TRBV24-1; no firm D call. Germline V gene lookup returns CDR1 KGHDR and CDR2 SFDVKD. The CDR3 loop spans 15 amino acids. The V end lost 4 bases, the J end lost 5 bases, and 16 bases lay between the germline ends.

The rearrangement joins TRBV25-1 to TRBJ1-2; the match to TRBD1 covers 7 bases. Losses at the gene ends were 4 bases for V and 8 bases for J; bases not matched to a gene: 10. The CDR3 length is 14 residues. In germline, CDR1 is MGHDK, CDR2 SYGVNS. The CDR3 loop is CASSGNLGQQGYTF. CDR3 nucleotides: TGTGCCAGCAGTGGTAACTTGGGACAGCAAGGCTACACCTTC.

This clonotype was counted ten times or more. The V call is TRBV20-1, the J call TRBJ1-2, with 7 bases matching TRBD1. Germline values: CDR1 DFQATT, CDR2 SNEGSKA (reference sequence). The CDR3 has 14 amino acids. Trimming cost V 2 bases and J 2 bases; bases outside gene matches: 5. The CDR3: CSARPPTGNYGYTF. The CDR3 bases are TGCAGTGCTAGACCTCCGACAGGGAACTATGGCTACACCTTC.

This clonotype showed up many times. The chain couples TRBV10-3 to TRBJ2-7; D could derive from TRBD1 or TRBD2 (6 bases each). The germline V gene encodes CDR1 ENHRY and CDR2 SYGVKD. V lost 10 bases and J lost 5, with 18 bases in between. The CDR3 has 13 residues. The CDR3 here is CATQGAGEDEQYF. As DNA, the CDR3 is TGTGCCACCCAAGGGGCAGGGGAGGACGAGCAGTACTTC.

The rearrangement links TRBV6-2 or TRBV6-3 to TRBJ1-2; no reliable D call. CDR1 and CDR2 (germline): MNHEY, SVGEGT. V was trimmed by 2 bases and J by 5 bases, leaving 6 bases between them. This CDR3 is 12 amino acids long. The CDR3 DNA follows: TGTGCCAGCAGTTACATAGGTTATGGCTACACCTTC. Amino acid sequence: CASSYIGYGYTF.

This chain links TRBV14 with TRBJ2-3, with TRBD1 identical over 7 bases. The CDR3 has 15 residues. Germline CDR1 reads SGHDN; CDR2 reads FVKESK. The junction had 8 bases not matched to a gene; V was cut back by 4 bases and J by 4 bases. The CDR3 DNA reads TGTGCCAGCAGCCTACGAATAACAGGGGCAGATACGCAGTATTTT. This gives the protein CASSLRITGADTQYF.

The chain recombines TRBV10-3 with TRBJ2-7; D is tentatively TRBD1 or TRBD2 (5 bases each). The CDR3 is 12 amino acids. CDR1 and CDR2 from the germline V gene are ENHRY and SYGVKD. Trimming stripped 10 bases from V and 2 bases from J, with 12 bases between. CDR3 loop: CATGAETYEQYF. Here the CDR3 DNA reads TGTGCCACCGGGGCGGAAACCTACGAGCAGTACTTC.

The genes are TRBV20-1 and TRBJ2-7; tentatively, D is TRBD2 (5 bases). This CDR3 region has 15 residues. With 1 base removed from V and 1 base from J, the gap between germline ends came to 14 bases. Germline assignment: CDR1 DFQATT and CDR2 SNEGSKA (reference sequence). CDR3 sequence (DNA): TGCAGTGCTAGAGTCGCCAGCGGAGGTTCCTACGAGCAGTACTTC. It encodes CSARVASGGSYEQYF.

This clonotype was observed a handful of times. CDR3 residues: CATSREGATNEKLFF. CDR3 bases: TGTGCCACCAGCAGAGAAGGGGCAACTAATGAAAAACTGTTTTTT. The rearrangement links TRBV15 to TRBJ1-4; D possibly corresponds to TRBD1 (5 bases). The CDR3 covers 15 residues. Germline-derived CDR1 and CDR2 are LNHNV and YYDKDF (reference sequence). Trimming took 0 bases from V and 0 from J, leaving 5 bases between them.

The CDR3 loop reads CASSPELLSGGMYNEQFF. CDR3 DNA: TGTGCCAGCAGCCCGGAGCTCCTTAGCGGGGGAATGTACAATGAGCAGTTCTTC. The chain combines TRBV4-2 with TRBJ2-1, with 9 bases aligning to TRBD2. The CDR3 has 18 residues. The germline V gene has CDR1 LGHNA and CDR2 YNFKEQ. Trimming took 4 bases from V and 4 from J; bases not matched to a gene: 14.

The chain recombines TRBV30 with TRBJ2-7; D gene ambiguous. This CDR3 is 12 amino acids long. Germline CDR1 reads GTSNPN; CDR2 reads SVGIG (reference sequence). V dropped 3 bases and J dropped 0 bases, with 6 bases sitting between them. The CDR3 loop is CAWSSYSYEQYF. CDR3 DNA sequence: TGTGCCTGGAGCTCTTACTCCTACGAGCAGTACTTC.

This clonotype occurred many times. The chain has TRBV12-3 or TRBV12-4 and TRBJ2-5, with D perhaps TRBD1 (6 bases). Between the trimmed V and J ends, which lost 0 bases and 5 bases, there was a span of 13 bases. This CDR3 comprises 15 residues. The CDR3 here is CASSLAPTGWETQYF. CDR3 nucleotide sequence: TGTGCCAGCAGTTTAGCCCCGACAGGCTGGGAGACCCAGTACTTC.

This rearrangement joins TRBV7-3 to TRBJ2-3; 7 nucleotides align to TRBD2. The CDR3 totals 14 residues. CDR1 is SGHTA and CDR2 is FQGTGA in the germline V gene. V trimming: 5 bases; J trimming: 3 bases; junction bases outside the gene matches: 5. The CDR3 spells CASSPWGGTDTQYF. In nucleotides, the CDR3 is TGTGCCAGCAGCCCATGGGGGGGTACAGATACGCAGTATTTT.

This clonotype was seen only a few times. V is TRBV18 and J is TRBJ2-7; D remains unclear. The CDR3 totals 13 residues. Per germline, CDR1 KGHSH and CDR2 LQKENI. Trimming removed 0 bases at V and 1 base at J, with 4 bases between. The CDR3 nucleotides read TGTGCCAGCTCACCACCGCAATCCTACGAGCAGTACGTC. Its translation is CASSPPQSYEQYV.

The table lists this clonotype with a few counts. The chain uses TRBV11-1 and TRBJ2-1, with a weak D call TRBD1 (6 bases). The CDR3 covers 18 residues. Trimming removed 1 base from V and 0 bases from J, with 16 bases in between. CDR1 is SGHAT, CDR2 FQDESV, per germline (reference sequence). CDR3 DNA sequence: TGTGCCAGCAGCTTAGGTCGGGACATCGTGAGCTCCTACAATGAGCAGTTCTTC. Amino acid sequence: CASSLGRDIVSSYNEQFF.

This clonotype was seen repeatedly, ten times or more. The gene calls are TRBV15 and TRBJ1-6, with TRBD1 as a possible D gene (6 bases). Germline assignment: CDR1 LNHNV and CDR2 YYDKDF (reference sequence). CDR3 size: 16 residues. Trimming took off 0 bases at V and 12 bases at J, with 18 bases between the two ends. This CDR3 reads CATSRDPGLQGGPLHF. The CDR3 nucleotides read TGTGCCACCAGCAGAGATCCGGGATTACAGGGAGGACCCCTCCACTTT.

The count of this clonotype is one. This chain joins TRBV12-3 or TRBV12-4 and TRBJ2-7; tentative D call: TRBD1 (6 bases). V shed 4 bases and J shed 3 bases, with 13 bases lying between them. The CDR3 has 14 amino acids. CDR3 coding DNA: TGTGCCAGCAGTTCTAGGACAGTCTACTACGAGCAGTACTTC. This encodes CASSSRTVYYEQYF.